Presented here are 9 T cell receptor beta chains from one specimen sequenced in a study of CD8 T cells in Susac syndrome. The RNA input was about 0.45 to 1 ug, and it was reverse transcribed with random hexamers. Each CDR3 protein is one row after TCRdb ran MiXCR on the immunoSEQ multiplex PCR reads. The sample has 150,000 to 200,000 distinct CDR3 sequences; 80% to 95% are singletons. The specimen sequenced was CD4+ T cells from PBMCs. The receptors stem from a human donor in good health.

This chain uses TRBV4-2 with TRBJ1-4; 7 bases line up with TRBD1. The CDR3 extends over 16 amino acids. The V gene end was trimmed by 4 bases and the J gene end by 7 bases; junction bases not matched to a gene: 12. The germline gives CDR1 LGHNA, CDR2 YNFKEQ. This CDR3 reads CASSLKPGQSIEKLFF. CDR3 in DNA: TGTGCCAGCAGCCTTAAACCGGGACAGAGCATTGAAAAACTGTTTTTT.

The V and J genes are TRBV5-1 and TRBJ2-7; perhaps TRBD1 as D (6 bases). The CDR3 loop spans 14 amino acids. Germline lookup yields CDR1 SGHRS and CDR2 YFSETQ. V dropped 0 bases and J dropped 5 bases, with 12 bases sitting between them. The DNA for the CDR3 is TGCGCCAGCAGCTTGGGGACAGTGAAGGACGAGCAGTACTTC. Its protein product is CASSLGTVKDEQYF.

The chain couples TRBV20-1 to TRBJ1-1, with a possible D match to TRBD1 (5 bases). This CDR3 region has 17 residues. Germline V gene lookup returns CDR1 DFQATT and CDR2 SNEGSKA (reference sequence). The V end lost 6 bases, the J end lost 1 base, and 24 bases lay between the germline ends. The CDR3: CSARDGAGKKRNTEAFF. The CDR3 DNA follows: TGCAGTGCAAGGGATGGGGCGGGGAAGAAGAGGAACACTGAAGCTTTCTTT.

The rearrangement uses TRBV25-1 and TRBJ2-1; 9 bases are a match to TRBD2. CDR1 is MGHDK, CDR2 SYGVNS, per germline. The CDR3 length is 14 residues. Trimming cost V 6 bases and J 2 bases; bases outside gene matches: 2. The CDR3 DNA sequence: TGTGCCAGCAGCATAGCGGGAGCCTACAATGAGCAGTTCTTC. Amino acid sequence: CASSIAGAYNEQFF.

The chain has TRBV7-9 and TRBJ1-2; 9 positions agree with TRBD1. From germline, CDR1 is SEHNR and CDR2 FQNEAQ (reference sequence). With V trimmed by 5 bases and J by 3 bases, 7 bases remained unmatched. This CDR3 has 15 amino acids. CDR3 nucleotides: TGTGCCAGCAGCCCGAACACAGGGGGCCACTATGGCTACACCTTC. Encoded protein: CASSPNTGGHYGYTF.

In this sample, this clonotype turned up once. The DNA for the CDR3 is TGCGCCAGCAGCTTGGCGAGCCCCTCCTACAATGAGCAGTTCTTC. Its protein is CASSLASPSYNEQFF. The chain joins TRBV5-1 to TRBJ2-1; no reliable D call. V was trimmed by 0 bases and J by 0 bases, leaving 7 bases between them. CDR1 and CDR2 (germline): SGHRS, YFSETQ. This CDR3 is built from 15 residues.

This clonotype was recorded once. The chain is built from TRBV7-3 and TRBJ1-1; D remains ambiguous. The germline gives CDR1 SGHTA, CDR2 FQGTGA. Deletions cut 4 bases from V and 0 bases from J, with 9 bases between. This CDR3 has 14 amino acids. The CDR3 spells CASSSDGVNTEAFF. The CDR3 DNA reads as TGTGCCAGCAGCTCAGACGGAGTGAACACTGAAGCTTTCTTT.

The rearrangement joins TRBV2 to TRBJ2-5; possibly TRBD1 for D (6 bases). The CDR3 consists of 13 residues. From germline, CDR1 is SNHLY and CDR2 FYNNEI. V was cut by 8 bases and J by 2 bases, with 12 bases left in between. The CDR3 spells CASQYRDQETQYF. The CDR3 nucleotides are TGTGCCAGCCAATACAGGGATCAAGAGACCCAGTACTTC.

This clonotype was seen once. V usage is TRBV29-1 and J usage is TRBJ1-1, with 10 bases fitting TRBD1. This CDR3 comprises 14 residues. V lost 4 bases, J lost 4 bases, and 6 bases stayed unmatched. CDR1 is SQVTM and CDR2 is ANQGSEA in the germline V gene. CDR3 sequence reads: CSVGGTGVGTEAFF. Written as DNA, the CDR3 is TGCAGCGTTGGGGGGACAGGGGTGGGCACTGAAGCTTTCTTT.